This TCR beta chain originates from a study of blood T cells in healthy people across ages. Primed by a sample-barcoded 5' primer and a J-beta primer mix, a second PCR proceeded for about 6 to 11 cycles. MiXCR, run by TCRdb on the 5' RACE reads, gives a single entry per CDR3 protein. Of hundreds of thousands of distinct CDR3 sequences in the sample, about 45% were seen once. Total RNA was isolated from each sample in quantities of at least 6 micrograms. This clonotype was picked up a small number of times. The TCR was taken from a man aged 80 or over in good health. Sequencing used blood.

CDR3 bases: TGTGCCACCTCCACCGGGACAAAGCCCGAGACCCAGTACTTC. Encoded protein: CATSTGTKPETQYF. V usage is TRBV15 and J usage is TRBJ2-5, with D perhaps TRBD1 (6 bases). CDR1 and CDR2 (germline): LNHNV, YYDKDF (reference sequence). The CDR3 covers 14 residues. V was trimmed by 8 bases and J by 5 bases, leaving 18 bases between them.